The entry below gives a single T cell receptor (beta chain) sequence along with its context. These data originate in a study of blood T cell repertoires in COVID-19. Study in general: From T cells, B-cell-depleted T cells, or PBMCs came the material, which was cDNA or gDNA.

Here immunoSEQ multiplex PCR was the method, and the copy in TCRdb shows in-frame clones only, minus some. The sample records 240,000 or so clones, roughly 88% being singletons. Self-reported history from a screening survey and questionnaire set each donor's cohort. V trimming: 4 bases; J trimming: 5 bases; junction bases outside the gene matches: 13. Germline-derived CDR1 and CDR2 are SGHRS and YFSETQ. The CDR3 consists of 16 residues. The chain uses TRBV5-1 and TRBJ1-1, with 8 bases lining up with TRBD1. The sample comprised PBMCs or T cells enriched from blood (not recorded which). The clonotype comes from a woman in her forties or fifties who had recovered from COVID-19. As DNA, the CDR3 is TGCGCCAGCAGCCTAGGACAGGGAGGGGGTAGGACTGAAGCTTTCTTT. Its translation: CASSLGQGGGRTEAFF.